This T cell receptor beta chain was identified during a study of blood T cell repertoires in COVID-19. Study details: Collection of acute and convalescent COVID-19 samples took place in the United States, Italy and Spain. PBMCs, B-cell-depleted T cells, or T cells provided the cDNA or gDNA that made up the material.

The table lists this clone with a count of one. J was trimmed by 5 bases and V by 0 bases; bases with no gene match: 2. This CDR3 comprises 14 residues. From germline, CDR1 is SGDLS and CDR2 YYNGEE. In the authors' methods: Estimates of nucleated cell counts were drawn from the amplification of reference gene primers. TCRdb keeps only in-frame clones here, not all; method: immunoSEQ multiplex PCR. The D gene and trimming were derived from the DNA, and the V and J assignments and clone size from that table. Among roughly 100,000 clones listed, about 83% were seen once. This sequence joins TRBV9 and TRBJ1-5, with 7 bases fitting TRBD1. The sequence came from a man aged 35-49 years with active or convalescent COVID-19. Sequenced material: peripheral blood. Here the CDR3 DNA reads TGTGCCAGCAGCGTAGGGGACAGCTATCAGCCCCAGCATTTT. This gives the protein CASSVGDSYQPQHF. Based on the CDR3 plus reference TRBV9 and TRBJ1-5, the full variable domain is DSGVTQTPKHLITATGQRVTLRCSPRSGDLSVYWYQQSLDQGLQFLIQYYNGEERAKGNILERFSAQQFPDLHSELNLSSLELGDSALYFCASSVGDSYQPQHFGDGTRLSIL.